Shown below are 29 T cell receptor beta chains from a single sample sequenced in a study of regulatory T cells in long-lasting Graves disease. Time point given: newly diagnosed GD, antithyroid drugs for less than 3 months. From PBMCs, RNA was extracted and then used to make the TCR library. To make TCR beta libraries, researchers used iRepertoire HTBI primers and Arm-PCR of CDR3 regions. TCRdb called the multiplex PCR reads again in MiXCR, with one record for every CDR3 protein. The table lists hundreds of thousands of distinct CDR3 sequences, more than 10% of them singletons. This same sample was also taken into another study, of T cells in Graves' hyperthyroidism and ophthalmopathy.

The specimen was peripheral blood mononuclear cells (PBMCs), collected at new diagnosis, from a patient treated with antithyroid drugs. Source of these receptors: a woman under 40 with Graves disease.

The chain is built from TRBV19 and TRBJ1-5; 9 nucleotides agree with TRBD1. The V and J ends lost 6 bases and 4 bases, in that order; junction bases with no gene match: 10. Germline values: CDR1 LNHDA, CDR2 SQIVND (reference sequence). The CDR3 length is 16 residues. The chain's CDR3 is CASRLQGAGDNQPQHF. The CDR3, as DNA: TGTGCCAGTAGGTTACAGGGGGCAGGGGATAATCAGCCCCAGCATTTT.

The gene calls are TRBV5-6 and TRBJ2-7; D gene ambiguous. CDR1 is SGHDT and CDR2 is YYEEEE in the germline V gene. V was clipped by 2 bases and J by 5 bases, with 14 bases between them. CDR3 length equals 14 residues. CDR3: CASSFFGESNEQYF. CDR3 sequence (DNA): TGTGCCAGCAGCTTTTTTGGGGAAAGCAACGAGCAGTACTTC.

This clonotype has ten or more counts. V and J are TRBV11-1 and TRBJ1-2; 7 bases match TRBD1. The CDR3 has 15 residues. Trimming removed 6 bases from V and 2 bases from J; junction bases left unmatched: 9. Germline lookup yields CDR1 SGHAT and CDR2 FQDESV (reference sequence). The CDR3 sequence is CASRPTQTGNYGYTF. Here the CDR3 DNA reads TGTGCCAGCAGGCCTACACAGACAGGGAACTATGGCTACACCTTC. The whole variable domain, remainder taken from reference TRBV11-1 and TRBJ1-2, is EAEVAQSPRYKITEKSQAVAFWCDPISGHATLYWYRQILGQGPELLVQFQDESVVDDSQLPKDRFSAERLKGVDSTLKIQPAELGDSAMYLCASRPTQTGNYGYTFGSGTRLTVV.

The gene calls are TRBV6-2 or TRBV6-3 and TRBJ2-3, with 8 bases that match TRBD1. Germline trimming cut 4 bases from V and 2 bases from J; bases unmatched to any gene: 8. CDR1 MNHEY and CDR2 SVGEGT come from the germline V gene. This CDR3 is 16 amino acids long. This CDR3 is CASSSIRDRTTDTQYF. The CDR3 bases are TGTGCCAGCAGTTCCATACGGGACAGGACCACAGATACGCAGTATTTT.

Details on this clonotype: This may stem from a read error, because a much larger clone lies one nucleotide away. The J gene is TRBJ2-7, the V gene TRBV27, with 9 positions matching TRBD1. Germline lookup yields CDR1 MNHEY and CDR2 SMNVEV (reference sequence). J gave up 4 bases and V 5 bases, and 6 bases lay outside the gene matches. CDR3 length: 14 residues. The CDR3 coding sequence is TGTGCCAGCAGTGCCGGGACAGGGCAGTACGAGCAGTACTTC. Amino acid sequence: CASSAGTGQYEQYF.

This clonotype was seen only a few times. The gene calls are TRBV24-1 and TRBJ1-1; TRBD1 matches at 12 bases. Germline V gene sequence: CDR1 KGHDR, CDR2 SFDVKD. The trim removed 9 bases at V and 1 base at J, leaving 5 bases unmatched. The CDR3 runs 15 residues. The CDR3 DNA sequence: TGTGCCACCCAAGGGACAGGGGGCCGGAACACTGAAGCTTTCTTT. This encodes CATQGTGGRNTEAFF.

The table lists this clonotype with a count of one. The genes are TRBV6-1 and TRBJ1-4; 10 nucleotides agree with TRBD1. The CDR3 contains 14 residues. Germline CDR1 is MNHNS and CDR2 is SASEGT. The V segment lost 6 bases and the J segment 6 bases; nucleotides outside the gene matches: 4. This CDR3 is CASSGQGVYEKLFF. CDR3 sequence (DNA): TGTGCCAGCAGCGGACAGGGGGTTTATGAAAAACTGTTTTTT.

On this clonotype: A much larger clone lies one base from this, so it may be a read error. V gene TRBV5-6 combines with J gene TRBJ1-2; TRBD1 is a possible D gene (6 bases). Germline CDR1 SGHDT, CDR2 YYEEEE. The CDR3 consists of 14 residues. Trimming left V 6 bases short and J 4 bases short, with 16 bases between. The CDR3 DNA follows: TGTGCCAGCATCTCGGGACACAGCCTCTATGGCTACACCTTC. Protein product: CASISGHSLYGYTF. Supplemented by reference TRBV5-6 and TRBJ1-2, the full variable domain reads DAGVTQSPTHLIKTRGQQVTLRCSPKSGHDTVSWYQQALGQGPQFIFQYYEEEERQRGNFPDRFSGHQFPNYSSELNVNALLLGDSALYLCASISGHSLYGYTFGSGTRLTVV.

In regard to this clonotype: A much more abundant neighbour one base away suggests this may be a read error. The CDR3, as DNA: TGTGCCAGCAGCCAGCTTGGCACCTCCTACGAGCAGTACTTC. Amino acids: CASSQLGTSYEQYF. This chain connects TRBV3-1 to TRBJ2-7; no clear D gene. Trimming removed 3 bases at V and 0 bases at J, with 9 bases between. CDR3 size: 14 residues. Germline V gene data show CDR1 as LGHDT and CDR2 as YNNKEL (reference sequence).

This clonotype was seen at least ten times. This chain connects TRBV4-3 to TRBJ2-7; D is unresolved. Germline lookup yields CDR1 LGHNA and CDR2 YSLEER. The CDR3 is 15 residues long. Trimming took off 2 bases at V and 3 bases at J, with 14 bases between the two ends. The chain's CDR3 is CASSQTAAPGYEQYF. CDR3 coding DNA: TGCGCCAGCAGCCAAACTGCTGCCCCCGGCTACGAGCAGTACTTC.

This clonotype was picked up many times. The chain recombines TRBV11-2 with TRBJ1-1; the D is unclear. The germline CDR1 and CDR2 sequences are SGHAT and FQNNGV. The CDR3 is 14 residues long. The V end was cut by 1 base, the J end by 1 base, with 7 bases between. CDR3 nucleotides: TGTGCCAGCAGCTTAGGCAGGCAGAACACTGAAGCTTTCTTT. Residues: CASSLGRQNTEAFF.

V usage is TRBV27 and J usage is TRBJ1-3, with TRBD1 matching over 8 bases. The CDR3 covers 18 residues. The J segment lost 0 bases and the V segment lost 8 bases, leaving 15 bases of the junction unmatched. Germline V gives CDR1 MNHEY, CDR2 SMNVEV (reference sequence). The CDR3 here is CASSSAPGQDLSGNTIYF. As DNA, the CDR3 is TGTGCCAGCTCATCAGCCCCGGGACAGGACCTCTCTGGAAACACCATATATTTT.

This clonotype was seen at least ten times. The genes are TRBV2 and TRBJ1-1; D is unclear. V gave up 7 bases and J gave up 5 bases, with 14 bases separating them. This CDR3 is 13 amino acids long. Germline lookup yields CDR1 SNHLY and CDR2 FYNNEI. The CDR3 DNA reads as TGTGCCAGCATGGCATCCGGCGCTACTGAAGCTTTCTTT. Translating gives CASMASGATEAFF.

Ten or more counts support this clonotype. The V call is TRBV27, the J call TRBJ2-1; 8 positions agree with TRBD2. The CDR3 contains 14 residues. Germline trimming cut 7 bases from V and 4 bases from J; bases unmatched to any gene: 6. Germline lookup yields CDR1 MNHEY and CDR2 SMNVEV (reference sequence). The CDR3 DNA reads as TGTGCCAGCACCATGGGACTAGGGTACAATGAGCAGTTCTTC. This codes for CASTMGLGYNEQFF.

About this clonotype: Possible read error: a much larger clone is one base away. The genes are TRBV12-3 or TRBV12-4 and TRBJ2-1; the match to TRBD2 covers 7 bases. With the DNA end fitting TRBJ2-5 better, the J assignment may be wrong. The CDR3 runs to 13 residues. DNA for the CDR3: TGTGCCAGCAACTCGGGGAGGGCAGGGACCCAGTACTTC. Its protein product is CASNSGRAGTQYF.

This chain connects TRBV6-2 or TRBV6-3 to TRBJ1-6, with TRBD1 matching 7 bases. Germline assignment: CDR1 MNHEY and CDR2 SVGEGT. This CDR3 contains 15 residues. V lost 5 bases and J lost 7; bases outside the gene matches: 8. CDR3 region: CASSDGDSTNSPLHF. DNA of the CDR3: TGTGCCAGCAGTGACGGGGACAGTACAAATTCACCCCTCCACTTT.

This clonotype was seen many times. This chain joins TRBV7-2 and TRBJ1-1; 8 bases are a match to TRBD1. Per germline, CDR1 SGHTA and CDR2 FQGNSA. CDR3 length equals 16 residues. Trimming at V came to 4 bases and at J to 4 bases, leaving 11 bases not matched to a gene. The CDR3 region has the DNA TGTGCCAGCAGCTCCTTAGGGTCAGGGGGCGGCACTGAAGCTTTCTTT. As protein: CASSSLGSGGGTEAFF.

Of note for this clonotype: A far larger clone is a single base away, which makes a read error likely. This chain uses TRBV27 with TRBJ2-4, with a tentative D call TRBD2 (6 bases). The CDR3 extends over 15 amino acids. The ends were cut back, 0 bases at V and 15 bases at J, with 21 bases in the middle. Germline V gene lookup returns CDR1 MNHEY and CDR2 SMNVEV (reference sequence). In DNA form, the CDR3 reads TGTGCCAGCAGTTTATCCGGGGGTAGCCTAGAGACCCGGTACTTC. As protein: CASSLSGGSLETRYF.

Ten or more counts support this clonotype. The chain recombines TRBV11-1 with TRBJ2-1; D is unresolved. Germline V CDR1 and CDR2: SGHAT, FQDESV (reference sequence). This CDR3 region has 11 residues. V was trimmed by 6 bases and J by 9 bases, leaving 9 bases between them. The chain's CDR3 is CASSYRIEQFF. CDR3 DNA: TGTGCCAGCAGTTACAGAATTGAGCAGTTCTTC.

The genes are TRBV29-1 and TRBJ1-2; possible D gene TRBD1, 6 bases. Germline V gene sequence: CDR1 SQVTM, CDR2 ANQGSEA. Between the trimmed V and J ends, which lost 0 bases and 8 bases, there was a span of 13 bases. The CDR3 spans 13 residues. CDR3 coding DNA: TGCAGCGTTGAAGACCTGCATGGGGGCGGCTACACCTTC. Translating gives CSVEDLHGGGYTF.

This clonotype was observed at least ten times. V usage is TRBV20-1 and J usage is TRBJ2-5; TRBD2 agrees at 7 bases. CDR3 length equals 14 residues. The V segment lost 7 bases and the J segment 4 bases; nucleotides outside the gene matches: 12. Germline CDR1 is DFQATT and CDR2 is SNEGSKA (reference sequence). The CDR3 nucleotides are TGCAGTGGAGGGCGACTAGCTTACGGAGAGACCCAGTACTTC. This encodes CSGGRLAYGETQYF.

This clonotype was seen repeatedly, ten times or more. The CDR3: CSVHGLAGGFEQFF. CDR3 bases: TGCAGCGTCCATGGACTAGCGGGAGGATTTGAGCAGTTCTTC. The chain couples TRBV29-1 to TRBJ2-1; 14 positions agree with TRBD2. This CDR3 region has 14 residues. Germline CDR1 is SQVTM and CDR2 is ANQGSEA. The V and J ends lost 6 bases and 9 bases, in that order; junction bases with no gene match: 7.

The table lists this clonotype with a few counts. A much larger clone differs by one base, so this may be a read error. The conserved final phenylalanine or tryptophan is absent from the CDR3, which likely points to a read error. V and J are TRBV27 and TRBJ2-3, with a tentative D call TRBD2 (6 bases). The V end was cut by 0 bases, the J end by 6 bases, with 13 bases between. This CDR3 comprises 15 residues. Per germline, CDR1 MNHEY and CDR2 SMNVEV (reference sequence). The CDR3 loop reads CASSLSDAEGDTQYL. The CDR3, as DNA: TGTGCCAGCAGTTTATCTGATGCGGAGGGGGATACGCAGTATCTT.

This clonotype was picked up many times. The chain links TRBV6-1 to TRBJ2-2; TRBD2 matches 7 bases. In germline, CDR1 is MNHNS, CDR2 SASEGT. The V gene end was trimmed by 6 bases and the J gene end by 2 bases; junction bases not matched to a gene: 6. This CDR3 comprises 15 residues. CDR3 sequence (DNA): TGTGCCAGCAGCGGCGGGACTAAAAACACCGGGGAGCTGTTTTTT. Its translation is CASSGGTKNTGELFF.

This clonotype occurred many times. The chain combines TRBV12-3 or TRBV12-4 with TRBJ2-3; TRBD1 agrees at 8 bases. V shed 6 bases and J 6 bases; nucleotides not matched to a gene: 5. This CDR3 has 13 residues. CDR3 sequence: CASSWTGRDTQYF. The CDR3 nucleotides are TGTGCCAGCAGCTGGACAGGGAGGGATACGCAGTATTTT.

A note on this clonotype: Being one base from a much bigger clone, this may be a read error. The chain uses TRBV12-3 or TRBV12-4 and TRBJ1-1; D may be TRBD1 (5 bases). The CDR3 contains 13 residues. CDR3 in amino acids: CASRGDGGTEVFF. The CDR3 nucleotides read TGTGCCAGCAGGGGGGACGGGGGAACTGAAGTTTTCTTT.

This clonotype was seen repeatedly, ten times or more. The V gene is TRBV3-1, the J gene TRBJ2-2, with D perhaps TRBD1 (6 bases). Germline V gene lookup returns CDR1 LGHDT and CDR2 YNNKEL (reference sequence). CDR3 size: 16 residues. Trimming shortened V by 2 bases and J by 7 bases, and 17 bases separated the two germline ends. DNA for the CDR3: TGTGCCAGCAGCCAATCGGACGCAGGGGTTTACGGGGAGCTGTTTTTT. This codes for CASSQSDAGVYGELFF.

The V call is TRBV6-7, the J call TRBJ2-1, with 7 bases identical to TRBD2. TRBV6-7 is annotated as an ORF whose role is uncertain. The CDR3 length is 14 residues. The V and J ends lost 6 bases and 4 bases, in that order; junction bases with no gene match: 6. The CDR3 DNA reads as TGTGCCAGCAGCAGGCTAGCGGAGTACAATGAGCAGTTCTTC. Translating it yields CASSRLAEYNEQFF.

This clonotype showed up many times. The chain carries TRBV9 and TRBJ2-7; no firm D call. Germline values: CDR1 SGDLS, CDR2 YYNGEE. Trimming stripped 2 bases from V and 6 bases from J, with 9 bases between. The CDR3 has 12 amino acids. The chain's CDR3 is CASSVTGGEQYF. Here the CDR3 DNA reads TGTGCCAGCAGCGTTACGGGCGGCGAGCAGTACTTC.